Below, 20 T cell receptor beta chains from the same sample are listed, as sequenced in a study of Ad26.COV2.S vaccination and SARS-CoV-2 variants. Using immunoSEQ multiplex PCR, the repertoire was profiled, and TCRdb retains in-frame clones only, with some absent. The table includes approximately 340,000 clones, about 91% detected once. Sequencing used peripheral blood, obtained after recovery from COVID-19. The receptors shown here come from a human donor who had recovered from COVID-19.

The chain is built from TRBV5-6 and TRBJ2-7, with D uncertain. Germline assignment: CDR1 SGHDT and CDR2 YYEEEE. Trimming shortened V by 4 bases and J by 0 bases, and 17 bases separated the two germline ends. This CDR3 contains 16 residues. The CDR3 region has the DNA TGTGCCAGCAGCCTGGCAGGATCCGAAAGCTCCTACGAGCAGTACTTC. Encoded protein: CASSLAGSESSYEQYF.

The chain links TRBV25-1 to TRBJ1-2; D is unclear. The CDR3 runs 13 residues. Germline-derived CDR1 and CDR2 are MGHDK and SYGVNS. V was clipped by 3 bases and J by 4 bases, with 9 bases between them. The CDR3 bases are TGTGCCAGCAGTGAGATAATGAGCTATGGCTACACCTTC. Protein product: CASSEIMSYGYTF.

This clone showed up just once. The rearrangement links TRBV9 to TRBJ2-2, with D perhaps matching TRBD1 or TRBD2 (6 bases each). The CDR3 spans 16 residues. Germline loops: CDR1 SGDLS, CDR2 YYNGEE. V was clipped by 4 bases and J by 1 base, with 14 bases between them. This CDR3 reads CASSQGGQLNTGELFF. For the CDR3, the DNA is TGTGCCAGCAGCCAAGGGGGGCAGTTGAACACCGGGGAGCTGTTTTTT. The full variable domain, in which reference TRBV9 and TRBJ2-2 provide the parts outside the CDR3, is DSGVTQTPKHLITATGQRVTLRCSPRSGDLSVYWYQQSLDQGLQFLIQYYNGEERAKGNILERFSAQQFPDLHSELNLSSLELGDSALYFCASSQGGQLNTGELFFGEGSRLTVL.

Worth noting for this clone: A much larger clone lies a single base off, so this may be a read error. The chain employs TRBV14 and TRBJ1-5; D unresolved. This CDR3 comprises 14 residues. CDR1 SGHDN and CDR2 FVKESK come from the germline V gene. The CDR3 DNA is TGTGCCAACAGCGCCGAGGGCAGAGGTCAGCCCCAGCATTTT. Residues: CANSAEGRGQPQHF.

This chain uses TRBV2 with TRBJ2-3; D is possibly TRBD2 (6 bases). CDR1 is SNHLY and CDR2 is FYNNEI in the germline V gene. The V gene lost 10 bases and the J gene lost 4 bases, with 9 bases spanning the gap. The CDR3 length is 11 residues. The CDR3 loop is CANRLADTQYF. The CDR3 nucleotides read TGTGCCAACCGACTAGCAGATACGCAGTATTTT. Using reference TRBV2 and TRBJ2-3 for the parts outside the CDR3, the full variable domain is EPEVTQTPSHQVTQMGQEVILRCVPISNHLYFYWYRQILGQKVEFLVSFYNNEISEKSEIFDDQFSVERPDGSNFTLKIRSTKLEDSAMYFCANRLADTQYFGPGTRLTVL.

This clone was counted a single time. The CDR3 DNA reads TGTGCCAGCAGCCCGCCGCTACGTATGGGCACAGATACGCAGTATTTT. It specifies CASSPPLRMGTDTQYF. V usage is TRBV7-9 and J usage is TRBJ2-3; no clear D gene. The CDR3 length is 16 residues. Trimming pared 5 bases from V and 1 base from J, leaving 16 bases between. Per germline, CDR1 SEHNR and CDR2 FQNEAQ (reference sequence).

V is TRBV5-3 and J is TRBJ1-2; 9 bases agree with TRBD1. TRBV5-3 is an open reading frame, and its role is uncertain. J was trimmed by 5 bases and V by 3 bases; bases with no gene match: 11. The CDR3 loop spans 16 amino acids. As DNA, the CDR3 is TGTGCCAGAAGCTCGTATTACAGGGGGCATAAGTATGGCTACACCTTC. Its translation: CARSSYYRGHKYGYTF.

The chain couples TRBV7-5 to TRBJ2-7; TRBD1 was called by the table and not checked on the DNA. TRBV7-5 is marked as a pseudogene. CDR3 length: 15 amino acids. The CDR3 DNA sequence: TGTGCCAGAAGCACCCCCGGGACAGAACCCTACGAGCAGTACTTC. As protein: CARSTPGTEPYEQYF.

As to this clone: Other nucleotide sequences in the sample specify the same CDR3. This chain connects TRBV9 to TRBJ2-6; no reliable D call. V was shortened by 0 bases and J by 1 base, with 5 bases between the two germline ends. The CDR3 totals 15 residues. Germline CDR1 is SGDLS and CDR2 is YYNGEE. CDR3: CASSVDLSGANVLTF. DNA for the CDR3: TGTGCCAGCAGCGTAGACCTATCTGGGGCCAACGTCCTGACTTTC.

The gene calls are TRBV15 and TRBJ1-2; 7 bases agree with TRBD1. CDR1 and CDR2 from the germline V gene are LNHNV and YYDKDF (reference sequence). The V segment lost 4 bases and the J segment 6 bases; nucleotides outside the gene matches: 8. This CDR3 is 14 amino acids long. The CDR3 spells CATSTDRVLDGYTF. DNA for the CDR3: TGTGCCACCAGCACTGACAGGGTCCTGGATGGCTACACCTTC.

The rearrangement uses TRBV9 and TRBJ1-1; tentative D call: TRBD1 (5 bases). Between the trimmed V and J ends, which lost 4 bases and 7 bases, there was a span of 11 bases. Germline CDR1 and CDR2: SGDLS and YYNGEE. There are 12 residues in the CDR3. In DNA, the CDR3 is TGTGCCAGCAGCCCGGGGAGGGGTGAAGCTTTCTTT. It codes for CASSPGRGEAFF.

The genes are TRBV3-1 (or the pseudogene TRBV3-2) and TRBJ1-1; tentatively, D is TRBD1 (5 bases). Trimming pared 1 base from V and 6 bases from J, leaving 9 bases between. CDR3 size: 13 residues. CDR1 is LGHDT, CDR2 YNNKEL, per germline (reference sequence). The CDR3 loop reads CASSQVRGSEAFF. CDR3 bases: TGTGCCAGCAGCCAAGTTCGGGGGTCTGAAGCTTTCTTT.

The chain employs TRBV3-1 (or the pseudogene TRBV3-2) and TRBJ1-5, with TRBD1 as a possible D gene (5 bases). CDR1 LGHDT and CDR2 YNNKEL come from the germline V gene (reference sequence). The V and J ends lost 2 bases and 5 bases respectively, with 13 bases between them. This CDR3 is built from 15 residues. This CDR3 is CASSQWAGMDQPQHF. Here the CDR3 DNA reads TGTGCCAGCAGCCAATGGGCAGGGATGGATCAGCCCCAGCATTTT.

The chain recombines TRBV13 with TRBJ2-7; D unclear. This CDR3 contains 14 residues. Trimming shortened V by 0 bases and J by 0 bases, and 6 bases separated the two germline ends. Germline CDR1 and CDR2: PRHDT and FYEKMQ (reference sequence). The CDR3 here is CASSLGLSSYEQYF. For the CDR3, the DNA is TGTGCCAGCAGCTTAGGCCTAAGCTCCTACGAGCAGTACTTC.

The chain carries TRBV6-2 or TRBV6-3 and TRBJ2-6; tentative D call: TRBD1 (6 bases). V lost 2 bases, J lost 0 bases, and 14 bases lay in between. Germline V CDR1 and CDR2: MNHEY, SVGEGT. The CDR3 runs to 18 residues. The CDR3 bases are TGTGCCAGCAGTTACAGGTCGGCAGGGGCCTCTGGGGCCAACGTCCTGACTTTC. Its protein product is CASSYRSAGASGANVLTF.

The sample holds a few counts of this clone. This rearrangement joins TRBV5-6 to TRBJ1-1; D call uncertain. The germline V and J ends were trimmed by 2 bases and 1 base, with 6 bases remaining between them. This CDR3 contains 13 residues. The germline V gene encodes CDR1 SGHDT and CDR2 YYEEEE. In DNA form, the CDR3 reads TGTGCCAGCAGCTTCCGGGGGAACACTGAAGCTTTCTTT. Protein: CASSFRGNTEAFF.

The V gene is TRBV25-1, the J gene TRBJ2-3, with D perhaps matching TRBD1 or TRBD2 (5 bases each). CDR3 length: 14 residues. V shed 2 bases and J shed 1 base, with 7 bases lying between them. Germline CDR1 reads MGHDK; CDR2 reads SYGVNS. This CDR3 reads CASSEPGRTDTQYF. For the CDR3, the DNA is TGTGCCAGCAGTGAACCGGGGCGCACAGATACGCAGTATTTT.

The CDR3 loop reads CASRGTENSPLHF. The CDR3 DNA is TGTGCCAGCAGGGGGACAGAGAATTCACCCCTCCACTTT. V and J are TRBV6-4 and TRBJ1-6; 7 bases match TRBD1. V shed 6 bases and J 7 bases; nucleotides not matched to a gene: 3. Per germline, CDR1 MRHNA and CDR2 SNTAGT. The CDR3 is 13 amino acids.

The CDR3 region is CASSLNPTGANYGYTF. As DNA, the CDR3 is TGCGCCAGCAGCTTGAATCCGACTGGGGCTAACTATGGCTACACCTTC. J is TRBJ1-2 and V is TRBV5-1; D not certain. V was cut by 1 base and J by 0 bases, with 13 bases left in between. The CDR3 covers 16 residues. Germline V gene lookup returns CDR1 SGHRS and CDR2 YFSETQ.

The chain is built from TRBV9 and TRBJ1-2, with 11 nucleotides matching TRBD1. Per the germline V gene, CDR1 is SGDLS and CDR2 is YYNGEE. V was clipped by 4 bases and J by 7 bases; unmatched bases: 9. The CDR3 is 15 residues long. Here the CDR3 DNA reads TGTGCCAGCAGCCTCCGGACAGGGGGCGCGGTTGGCTACACCTTC. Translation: CASSLRTGGAVGYTF.